This is a list of T cell receptor beta chains from one sample in a study of cytomegalovirus exposure and HLA in healthy donors. Generated by immunoSEQ multiplex PCR, the TCRdb table keeps only in-frame clones and is missing some. The data show approximately 270,000 clones, 75% to 90% seen once. Sequencing input: PBMCs. The receptor set was obtained from a girl aged 2 to 9 in good health and CMV-seronegative. Each CDR3 is given without its conserved first and last residue.

CDR3 protein,V gene,J gene,CDR3 length
ASSQGQGSLGYEQY,TRBV5-4,TRBJ2-7,14
AISESYLAGAFRPAYEQY,TRBV10-3,TRBJ2-7,18
ASSERVYQPQH,TRBV27,TRBJ1-5,11
ASSTDRVDGYT,TRBV7-4,TRBJ1-2,11
ASSQGLDEKLF,TRBV11-2,TRBJ1-4,11
ASSLRRGGGETQY,TRBV27,TRBJ2-5,13
ASSVAGRVTTEAF,TRBV9,TRBJ1-1,13
ASSEQVSFSYEQY,TRBV2,TRBJ2-7,13
AIRSRGGINEQF,TRBV10-3,TRBJ2-1,12
AWSPRDEQY,TRBV30,TRBJ2-7,9
ASSRDSGSGANVLT,TRBV19,TRBJ2-6,14
ASSTGGGEQF,TRBV28,TRBJ2-1,10
ASSLSLAKNIQY,TRBV5-5,TRBJ2-4,12
ASSAAGGTDTQY,TRBV5-1,TRBJ2-3,12
ASSNQETQY,TRBV7-2,TRBJ2-5,9
ASRQQLNYGYT,TRBV2,TRBJ1-2,11
ASGRLAGFRTDTQY,TRBV28,TRBJ2-3,14
ASSLGFLTENNEQF,TRBV5-1,TRBJ2-1,14
ASSVGGGTGGETQY,TRBV9,TRBJ2-5,14
ASSKTGGMTKNIQY,TRBV28,TRBJ2-4,14
ASSSPDRYGGASEQF,TRBV7-3,TRBJ2-1,15
ASSFRDSKDDTQY,TRBV4-1,TRBJ2-3,13
ASSLSPGPNSPLH,TRBV5-1,TRBJ1-6,13
ASSPRQGLAEQY,TRBV18,TRBJ2-7,12
ASSFSSYEQY,TRBV13,TRBJ2-7,10
ASSGSGYNEQF,TRBV4-1,TRBJ2-1,11
ASSVEQGIGYGYT,TRBV6-5,TRBJ1-2,13